This T cell receptor beta chain was found in a study of T cell clonality in common variable immunodeficiency. Study-wide points: Reportedly, TCR beta sequences from common variable immunodeficiency showed fewer deletions and N-nucleotide insertions.

Trimming stripped 0 bases from V and 2 bases from J, with 9 bases between. CDR1 and CDR2 from the germline V gene are SGHAT and FQNNGV. This CDR3 contains 15 residues. A word on this clone: Its target is unknown. The CDR3 end lies 3 residues beyond the end of the read and is filled in from the germline J gene.

The method was immunoSEQ multiplex PCR; TCRdb's version includes in-frame clones alone and lacks a portion of them. The sample shows over 50,000 clones, none of them appearing just once. Input material: peripheral blood mononuclear cells. This TCR derives from a person aged 18-70 years in good health. The chain joins TRBV11-2 to TRBJ2-3; D is uncertain. CDR3 sequence reads: CASSLERLNTDTQYF. Incomplete CDR3 DNA: TGTGCCAGCAGCTTAGAAAGGTTAAACACAGATACG.